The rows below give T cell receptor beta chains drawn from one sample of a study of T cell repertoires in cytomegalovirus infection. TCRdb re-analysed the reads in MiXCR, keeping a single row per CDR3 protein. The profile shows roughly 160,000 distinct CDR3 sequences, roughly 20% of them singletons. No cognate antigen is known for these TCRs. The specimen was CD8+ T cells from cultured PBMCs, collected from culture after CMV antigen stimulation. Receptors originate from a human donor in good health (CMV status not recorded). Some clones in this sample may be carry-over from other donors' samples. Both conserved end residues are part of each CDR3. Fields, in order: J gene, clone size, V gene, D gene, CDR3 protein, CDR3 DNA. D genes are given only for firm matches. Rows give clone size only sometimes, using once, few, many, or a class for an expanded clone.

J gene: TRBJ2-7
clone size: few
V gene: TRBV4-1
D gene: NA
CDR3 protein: CASSQFGLDYEQYF
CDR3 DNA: TGCGCCAGCAGCCAATTCGGCCTTGACTACGAGCAGTACTTC

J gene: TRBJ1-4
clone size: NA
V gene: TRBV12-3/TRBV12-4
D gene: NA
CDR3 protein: CASSDHTNEKLFF
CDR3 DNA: TGTGCCAGCAGCGACCATACTAATGAAAAACTGTTTTTT

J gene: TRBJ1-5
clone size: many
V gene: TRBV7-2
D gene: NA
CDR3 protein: CASSLARTRGSNQPQHF
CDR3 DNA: TGTGCCAGCAGCTTAGCTCGCACTCGAGGTAGCAATCAGCCCCAGCATTTT

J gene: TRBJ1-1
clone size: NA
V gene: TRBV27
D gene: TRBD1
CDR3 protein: CASSLTGGAGTEAFF
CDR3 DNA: TGTGCCAGCAGTCTGACAGGGGGTGCGGGCACTGAAGCTTTCTTT

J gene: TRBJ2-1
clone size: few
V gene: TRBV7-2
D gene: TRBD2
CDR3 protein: CASSWLVGTTTPNEQFF
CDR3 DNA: TGTGCCAGCAGCTGGCTGGTTGGGACTACCACCCCCAATGAGCAGTTCTTC

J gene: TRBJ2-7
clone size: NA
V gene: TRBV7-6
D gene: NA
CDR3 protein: CASSLERGAYEQYF
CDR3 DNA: TGTGCCAGCAGCTTAGAAAGGGGGGCCTACGAGCAGTACTTC

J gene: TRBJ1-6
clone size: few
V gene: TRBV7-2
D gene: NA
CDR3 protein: CASSPGVPWGSPLHF
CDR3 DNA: TGTGCCAGCAGCCCCGGGGTGCCCTGGGGGTCACCCCTCCACTTT

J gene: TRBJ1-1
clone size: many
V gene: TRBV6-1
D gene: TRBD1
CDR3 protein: CASSVTGVNTEAFF
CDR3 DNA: TGTGCCAGCAGTGTGACAGGGGTGAACACTGAAGCTTTCTTT

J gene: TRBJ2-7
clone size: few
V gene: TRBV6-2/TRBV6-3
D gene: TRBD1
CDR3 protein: CASSYEGDSYYEQYF
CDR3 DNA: TGTGCCAGCAGTTACGAGGGGGACAGTTACTACGAGCAGTACTTC

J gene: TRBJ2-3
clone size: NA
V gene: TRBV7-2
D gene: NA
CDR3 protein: CASSLKQGRTDTQYF
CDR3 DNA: TGTGCCAGCAGCTTAAAGCAGGGACGCACAGATACGCAGTATTTT

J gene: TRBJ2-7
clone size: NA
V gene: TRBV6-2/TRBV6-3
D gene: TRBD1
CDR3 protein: CASSYSTGIMPYEQYF
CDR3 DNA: TGTGCCAGCAGTTATTCGACAGGGATAATGCCCTACGAGCAGTACTTC

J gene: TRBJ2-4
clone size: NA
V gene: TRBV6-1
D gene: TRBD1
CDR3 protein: CASSPRGQGHGQYF
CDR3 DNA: TGTGCCAGCAGTCCCCGGGGACAGGGACATGGCCAGTACTTC

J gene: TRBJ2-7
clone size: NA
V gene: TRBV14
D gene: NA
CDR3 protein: CASSQANRGEQYF
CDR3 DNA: TGTGCCAGCAGCCAAGCCAATAGGGGCGAGCAGTACTTC

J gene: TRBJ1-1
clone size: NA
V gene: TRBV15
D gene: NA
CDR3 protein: CATFDGANTEAFF
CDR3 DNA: TGTGCCACCTTCGACGGGGCGAACACTGAAGCTTTCTTT

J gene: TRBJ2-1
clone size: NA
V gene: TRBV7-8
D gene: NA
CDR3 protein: CASSLGATGAAYNEQFF
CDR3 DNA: TGTGCCAGCAGCTTGGGGGCAACGGGGGCGGCCTACAATGAGCAGTTCTTC

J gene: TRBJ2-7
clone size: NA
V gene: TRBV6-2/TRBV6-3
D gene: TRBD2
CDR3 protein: CASSYNRGAYEQYF
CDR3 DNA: TGTGCCAGCAGTTATAACCGGGGGGCCTACGAGCAGTACTTC

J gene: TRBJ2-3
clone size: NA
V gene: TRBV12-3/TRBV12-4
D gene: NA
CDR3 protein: CASSFGEAGTQYF
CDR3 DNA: TGTGCCAGCAGTTTCGGGGAGGCGGGTACGCAGTATTTT

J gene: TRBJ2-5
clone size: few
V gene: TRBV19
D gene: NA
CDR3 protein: CASSISGGSGETQYF
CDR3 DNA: TGTGCCAGTAGTATAAGCGGAGGGTCTGGGGAGACCCAGTACTTC

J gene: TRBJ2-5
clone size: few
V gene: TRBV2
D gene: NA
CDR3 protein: CASSEAMGVQETQYF
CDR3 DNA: TGTGCCAGCAGTGAAGCGATGGGGGTGCAAGAGACCCAGTACTTC

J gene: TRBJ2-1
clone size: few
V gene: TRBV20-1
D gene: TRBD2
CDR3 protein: CSASELAGAYNEQFF
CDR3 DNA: TGCAGTGCTAGCGAACTAGCGGGGGCTTACAATGAGCAGTTCTTC

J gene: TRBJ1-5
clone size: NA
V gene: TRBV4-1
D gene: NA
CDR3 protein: CASSQLGQGGQPQHF
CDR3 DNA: TGCGCCAGCAGCCAGTTAGGTCAAGGGGGTCAGCCCCAGCATTTT

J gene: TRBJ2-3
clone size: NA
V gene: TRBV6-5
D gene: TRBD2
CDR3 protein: CASSYFAGGTADTQYF
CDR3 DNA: TGTGCCAGCAGTTACTTCGCGGGGGGAACTGCAGATACGCAGTATTTT

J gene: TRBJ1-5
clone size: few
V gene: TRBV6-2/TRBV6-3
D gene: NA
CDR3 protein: CASSPEWIVEGNQPQHF
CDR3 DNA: TGTGCCAGCAGTCCCGAGTGGATAGTCGAGGGCAATCAGCCCCAGCATTTT

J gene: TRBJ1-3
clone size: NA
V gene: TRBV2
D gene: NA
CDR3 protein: CASSEVMAGPGNTIYF
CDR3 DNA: TGTGCCAGCAGTGAAGTAATGGCAGGGCCTGGAAACACCATATATTTT

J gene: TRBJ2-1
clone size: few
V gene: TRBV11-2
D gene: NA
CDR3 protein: CASSLWGSGSSSYNEQFF
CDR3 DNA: TGTGCCAGCAGCTTATGGGGAAGCGGTTCGAGCTCCTACAATGAGCAGTTCTTC

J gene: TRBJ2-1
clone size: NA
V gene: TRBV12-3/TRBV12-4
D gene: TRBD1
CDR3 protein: CASSSGTANSYNEQFF
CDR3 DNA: TGTGCCAGCAGCTCCGGGACAGCGAACTCCTACAATGAGCAGTTCTTC

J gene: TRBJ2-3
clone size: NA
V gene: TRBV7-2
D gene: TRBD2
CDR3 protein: CASSPVPLAGGPDTQYF
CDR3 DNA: TGTGCCAGCAGCCCCGTCCCCCTAGCGGGGGGGCCAGATACGCAGTATTTT

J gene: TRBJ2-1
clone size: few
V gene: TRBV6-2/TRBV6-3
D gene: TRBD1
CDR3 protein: CASSYRQGQGEQFF
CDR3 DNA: TGTGCCAGCAGTTATCGACAGGGCCAAGGCGAGCAGTTCTTC

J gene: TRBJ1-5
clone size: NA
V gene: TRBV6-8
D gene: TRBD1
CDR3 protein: CASSYSDRGGQPQHF
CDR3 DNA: TGTGCCAGCAGTTATTCCGACAGGGGCGGTCAGCCCCAGCATTTT

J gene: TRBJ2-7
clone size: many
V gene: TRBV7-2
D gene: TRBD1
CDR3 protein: CASSRHRDRVSYEQYF
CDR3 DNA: TGTGCCAGCAGCAGACACCGGGACAGGGTCTCCTACGAGCAGTACTTC

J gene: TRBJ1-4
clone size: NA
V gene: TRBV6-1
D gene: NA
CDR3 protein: CASSEDFATNEKLFF
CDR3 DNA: TGTGCCAGCAGTGAAGACTTCGCAACTAATGAAAAACTGTTTTTT

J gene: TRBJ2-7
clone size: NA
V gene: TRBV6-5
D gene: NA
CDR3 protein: CATSSGRSYEQYF
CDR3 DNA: TGTGCCACAAGTTCAGGGCGCTCTTACGAGCAGTACTTC

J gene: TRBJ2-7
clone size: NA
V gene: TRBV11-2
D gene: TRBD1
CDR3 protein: CASSRSVGTDSYEQYF
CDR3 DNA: TGTGCCAGCAGCCGCTCCGTCGGGACAGACTCCTACGAGCAGTACTTC

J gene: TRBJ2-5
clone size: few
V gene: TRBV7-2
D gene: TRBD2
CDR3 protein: CASSLGSGGAQETQYF
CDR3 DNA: TGTGCCAGCAGCTTAGGCAGCGGGGGGGCCCAAGAGACCCAGTACTTC

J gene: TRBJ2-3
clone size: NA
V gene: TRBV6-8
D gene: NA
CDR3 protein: CASSYTAELTSTDTQYF
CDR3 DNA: TGTGCCAGCAGTTACACGGCGGAGCTAACTAGCACAGATACGCAGTATTTT

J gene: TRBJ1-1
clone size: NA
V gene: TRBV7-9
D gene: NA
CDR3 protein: CASSLAQGMNTEAFF
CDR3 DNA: TGTGCCAGCAGCTTAGCGCAAGGGATGAACACTGAAGCTTTCTTT

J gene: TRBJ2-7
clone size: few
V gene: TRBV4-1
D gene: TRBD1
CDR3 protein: CASSQVGTEGEQYF
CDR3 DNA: TGCGCCAGCAGCCAAGTTGGGACAGAAGGCGAGCAGTACTTC